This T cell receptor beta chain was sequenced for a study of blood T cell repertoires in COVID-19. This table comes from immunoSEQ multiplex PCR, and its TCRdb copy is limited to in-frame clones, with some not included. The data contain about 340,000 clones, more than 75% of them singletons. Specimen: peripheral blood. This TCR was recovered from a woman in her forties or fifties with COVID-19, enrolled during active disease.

CDR3 in DNA: TGTGCCAGCCAGGGGCCCCTTTCCTACGAGCAGTACTTC. Protein: CASQGPLSYEQYF. This chain uses TRBV6-5 with TRBJ2-7; possible D gene TRBD1, 6 bases. The germline V and J ends were trimmed by 8 bases and 1 base, with 12 bases remaining between them. The CDR3 contains 13 residues. Germline V CDR1 and CDR2: MNHEY, SVGAGI.